The sequence of this T cell receptor (beta chain) was determined in a study of cytomegalovirus exposure and HLA in healthy donors (dated by TCRdb to the late 2010s). In terms of the full investigation: An earlier analysis of 587 of the donors reported 276 Gb of sequence data and approximately 120 million unique TCR beta sequences obtained from around 180 million T cells. Roughly 300 gigabases of sequencing data and around 87 million unique TCR sequences were included in an early release covering several hundred HLA-typed donors. Among the roughly 400 genotyped donors, around 79% belonged to the genetic ancestry cluster associated with self-reported Caucasian donors. The aim of the study was to test whether cataloging public T cell receptors could identify signatures of past pathogen exposure. The study profiled the T cell repertoires of 500 to 800 subjects by immunosequencing and related them to cytomegalovirus serostatus. Along with the roughly 670-subject first cohort, a separate validation cohort of more than 90 different subjects was used. High-throughput TCR immunosequencing, statistical association of individual TCRs with disease status, and machine learning were combined to predict cytomegalovirus infection status. In a later analysis, previously published TCR beta repertoires from 500 to 750 donors were re-analyzed and high-resolution HLA genotyping was added so that TCR occurrence patterns could be studied. Rather than using new phenotypic data, the later analysis identified candidate immune exposures from TCR beta sequences and from how often those sequences occurred across donors. To decide whether each TCR beta V gene segment behaved as functional or pseudogenic, an earlier analysis of approximately 600 of the donors relied on high-throughput TCR beta sequencing. Donor age, sex, ethnicity and CMV serostatus were collected together with the repertoire data. A later genetic analysis took genome-wide SNP genotypes for about three fifths of the roughly 670 donors and used that subset as a discovery cohort. All discovery cohort repertoires had been generated on a single sequencing platform. HLA typing covered class I and class II loci at four-digit resolution. The number of typed donors differed by locus: about 620-640 for A, B, C, DRB1 and DQB1; approximately 540 for DQA1; about 600 for DPA1; and roughly 450 for DPB1. About five DR-DQ haplotypes were treated as single units for association and clustering because of strong linkage in the cohort. On average, roughly 240,000 unique TCR beta nucleotide sequences were sequenced per donor among a few hundred genotyped donors of the cohort, with 15% to 20% of those sequences being non-productive. The investigation overall reported the following: The presence/absence analyses assumed that sequencing depth was roughly uniform across donors, and that assumption may not be true. In a later genetic analysis, a missense DCLRE1C variant was associated with V-gene and J-gene trimming of TCR beta chains, and the association was replicated in an independent cohort. In a later analysis, TCR association rates were found to vary across HLA loci, with the most associated TCRs seen for DRB1 alleles and the fewest for HLA-C alleles. Because the 87-base-pair reads could not distinguish some IMGT-functional V segments, including TRBV6-2 and TRBV6-3, those segments were excluded. An earlier analysis of approximately 530 of the donors showed that most TCR beta V segments appeared in productive rearrangements either about 87% or about 30% of the time, which broadly matched IMGT annotations. A further reported finding was that TCR beta sequences accurately predicted the HLA-A and HLA-B alleles for most subjects in the first cohort. CMV serostatus was the only immune exposure information available for the cohort. In vitro tests confirmed that a few of the cytomegalovirus-associated TCR beta chains recognize cytomegalovirus antigens. In a later analysis, several top co-occurrence clusters were reported to appear linked to parvovirus B19, influenza, CMV and Epstein-Barr virus. This cohort had only TCR beta chains sequenced, and the lack of alpha or paired-chain data limited which features could be detected. In a later analysis, HLA-associated TCR beta chains were found to be more clonally expanded and to have lower generation probabilities than equally common non-associated chains. A group of highly shared sequence variants was considered likely to be a technical artifact of the sequencing pipeline. Because counts were too low, seventeen rarely observed V segments, including chromosome 9 orphons, were excluded from the earlier analysis of 587 of the donors. Because HLA typing was missing for some donors at each locus, association tests included only the typed subset. The authors suggested that the approach could potentially be extended to other disease states and immunological phenotypes. When HLA alleles, especially DR and DQ, strongly co-occurred, TCR associations were difficult to assign to individual alleles. According to a later genetic analysis, donors in an Asian-associated ancestry cluster had fewer N-insertions in productive TCRs than the approximately 630-donor mean. Most TCR sequences were observed very rarely across donors, whereas some public TCRs were present in many individuals. A total of about 150 TCR beta chains were listed by the study as associated with cytomegalovirus. Most CMV-associated TCR beta chains appeared to be HLA-restricted in a later analysis, and the HLA associations seemed to be driven largely by CMV exposure. In a later analysis, around 17,000 TCR beta sequences were associated with specific HLA alleles at a false discovery rate of 0.05. The classifier was reported to diagnose cytomegalovirus status with high specificity and sensitivity in both the original cohort and the validation cohort. Linkage disequilibrium might explain the correlated functional status among segregating V segments, but an unknown experimental factor could not be excluded.

From cysteine to phenylalanine, the CDR3 is 15 amino acids long. Of all the DNA, just the CDR3 is kept, 45 bases in frame from base 1. CDR1 and CDR2 were assigned from the germline V gene (reference sequence) as WNHNN and SYGVQD. Trimming costs V 0 bases and J 10 bases, and their ends lie 15 bases apart. The cohort was made up of approximately 670 healthy bone marrow donors. At the time of sampling, all cohort members were nominally healthy, though unrecorded immune exposures were likely present. The donor tested CMV seronegative, placing the donor among the 352 seronegative members of the cohort. Every donor gave a peripheral blood sample, and the peripheral blood mononuclear cells from that sample were used for TCR beta sequencing. The Qiagen DNeasy Blood Extraction Kit was used to extract genomic DNA from the blood cell samples. Library generation was performed with the immunoSEQ multiplex PCR assay. For the multiplex PCR, a mixture combining 60 forward primers for TCR Vbeta segments and 13 reverse primers for TCR Jbeta segments was used. Amplification of the CDR3 region of rearranged TCR beta genes was performed with a multiplex PCR assay on genomic DNA. On the Illumina HiSeq System, the amplified TCR beta libraries were sequenced as 87-base-pair reads. In the paper's pipeline: A later analysis counted approximately 74 million unique TCR beta chains across the 670 or so repertoires, and approximately 11 million of these chains were shared by at least two donors. Raw reads were error-corrected and collapsed into unique sequences with a nearest-neighbor algorithm that merged closely related sequences to remove PCR and sequencing errors. CDR3 sequences were aligned to IMGT reference sequences to assign V, D and J gene segments. For a sequence to be retained, a match of at least six nucleotides to both a V gene segment and a J gene segment was required. A rearrangement counted as productive if the CDR3 had no stop codons and remained in frame with V and J, and every other rearrangement counted as non-productive. Following IMGT convention, CDR3 was defined as the stretch from the second conserved V-encoded cysteine up to the conserved J-encoded phenylalanine. The earlier analysis of approximately 590 of the donors excluded any sequence lacking an unambiguous match to a single V gene segment. An earlier analysis of a few hundred of the donors called V segments functional above 56.7% productive rearrangements and segregating when the between-donor standard deviation exceeded 5%. A statistical classification framework was built for diagnosing cytomegalovirus status from the catalog of TCR beta chain sequences. In a later analysis, V and J genes were assigned by comparing TCR nucleotide sequences against IMGT/GENE-DB human TR gene sequences. Using the TCRdist pipeline, a later analysis assigned CDR3 sequences along with most-parsimonious VDJ recombination scenarios. In a later analysis, each TCR beta chain was defined by its CDR3 amino acid sequence together with its V-gene family, and reads without a unique V-gene family were excluded. As a way to deal with suspected cross-contamination and a sequencing artifact, a later analysis dropped approximately 570 nucleotide sequences that were highly shared and had low generation probability. In a later analysis, a clonal expansion index for each public chain was calculated from normalized within-repertoire ranks of inferred template counts. In a later analysis, generation probabilities were computed with a VDJ recombination model fitted to out-of-frame rearrangements, and the resulting probabilities were checked against IGoR. In a later analysis, TCR-TCR, TCR-HLA and TCR-CMV co-occurrence was scored with hypergeometric tests, and a repertoire-size bias correction was applied to TCR pairs. A later analysis estimated false discovery rates by permuting HLA or CMV assignments 20 times. A later analysis grouped co-occurring TCRs with DBSCAN, adding TCRdist sequence similarity when clustering within HLA-allele-positive subsets. Co-occurrence clustering excluded repertoires with fewer than 30,000 or more than 120,000 public chains, plus five with anomalous nucleotide sharing. TCRdb carries this immuneACCESS record with in-frame sequences only. Its versions omit some clonotypes, under half of them owing to an unresolved V gene in the studies checked, with the rest unexplained. The V and J calls and clone size are taken from that table; D and trimming were inferred from the DNA. In all, the sample holds a few hundred thousand clones, and around 89% of those were seen once. Approximately 1% of the sample is held by the ten biggest clonotypes.

A note on this clone: The target of this receptor is not known. No quality values exist for individual bases; no much larger clone is one base distant.

The origin of this receptor is a young woman in good health and CMV-seronegative. This receptor chain uses TRBV10-1 and TRBJ1-4; possibly the D gene is TRBD1, per 5 matching bases. Sequences were obtained from PBMCs. The CDR3 protein sequence reads: CASSESLKGSSKLFF. The nucleotide sequence reads TGCGCCAGCAGTGAGTCGCTAAAGGGGTCTTCAAAACTGTTTTTT.